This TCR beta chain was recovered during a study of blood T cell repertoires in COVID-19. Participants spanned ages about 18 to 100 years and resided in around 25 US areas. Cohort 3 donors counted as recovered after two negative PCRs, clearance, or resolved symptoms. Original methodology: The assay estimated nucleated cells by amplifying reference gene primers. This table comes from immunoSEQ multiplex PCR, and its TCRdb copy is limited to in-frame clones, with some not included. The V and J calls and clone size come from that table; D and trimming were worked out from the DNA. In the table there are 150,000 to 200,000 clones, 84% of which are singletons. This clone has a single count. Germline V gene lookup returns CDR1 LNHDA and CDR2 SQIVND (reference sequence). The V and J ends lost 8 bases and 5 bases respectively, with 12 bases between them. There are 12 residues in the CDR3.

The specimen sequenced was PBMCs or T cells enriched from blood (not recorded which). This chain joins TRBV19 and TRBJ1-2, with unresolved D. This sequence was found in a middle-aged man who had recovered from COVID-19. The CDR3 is CASASFSYGYTF. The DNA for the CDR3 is TGTGCCAGTGCGAGTTTTTCTTATGGCTACACCTTC.